This passage covers 23 T cell receptor beta chains from one sample sequenced in a study of blood T cell repertoires in COVID-19. Only in-frame clones appear in the TCRdb table, and some are missing; sequencing was by immunoSEQ multiplex PCR. The profile covers approximately 200,000 clones, with 82% appearing a single time and 12% taken by the ten largest. The sample consisted of PBMCs or T cells enriched from blood (not recorded which). These receptors came from a man aged 35-49 years who had recovered from COVID-19.

The J gene is TRBJ2-1, the V gene TRBV11-3, with a weak D call TRBD1 (6 bases). The CDR3 loop spans 15 amino acids. V was cut by 0 bases and J by 2 bases, with 8 bases left in between. Germline-derived CDR1 and CDR2 are SGHNT and YENEEA. In DNA, the CDR3 is TGTGCCAGCAGCTTAGACAGGGGTCCCTACAATGAGCAGTTCTTC. As protein: CASSLDRGPYNEQFF.

V and J are TRBV7-3 and TRBJ2-1; the match to TRBD2 covers 10 bases. This CDR3 region has 16 residues. CDR1 and CDR2 from the germline V gene are SGHTA and FQGTGA. The V gene end was trimmed by 5 bases and the J gene end by 6 bases; junction bases not matched to a gene: 10. The CDR3 DNA sequence: TGTGCCAGCAGCCAAGCTAGCGGGAGTTATTTCAATGAGCAGTTCTTC. Residues: CASSQASGSYFNEQFF.

This clone was seen a handful of times. CDR3 coding DNA: TGTGCCAGCAGCCCCCACCGACCTAGCGGGAGCCCTAATACGCAGTATTTT. It yields the protein CASSPHRPSGSPNTQYF. V gene TRBV7-2 combines with J gene TRBJ2-3; 10 nucleotides agree with TRBD2. This CDR3 is built from 17 residues. V lost 5 bases to trimming and J lost 7 bases; unmatched junction nucleotides: 15. Germline V gives CDR1 SGHTA, CDR2 FQGNSA.

The chain is built from TRBV6-5 and TRBJ1-2, with 9 bases aligning to TRBD1. The CDR3 has 14 amino acids. Per the germline V gene, CDR1 is MNHEY and CDR2 is SVGAGI. The J segment lost 3 bases and the V segment lost 5 bases, leaving 4 bases of the junction unmatched. The CDR3 DNA reads as TGTGCCAGCAGTCGGGACAGGGTCGACTATGGCTACACCTTC. Translation gives CASSRDRVDYGYTF.

The chain couples TRBV10-3 to TRBJ1-2; TRBD1 agrees at 8 bases. CDR1 and CDR2 from the germline V gene are ENHRY and SYGVKD. This CDR3 region has 15 residues. With 4 bases clipped from V and 4 bases from J, the junction kept 8 bases outside the gene matches. CDR3 residues: CAISVSTGAGYGYTF. The DNA for the CDR3 is TGTGCCATCAGTGTCTCGACAGGGGCTGGCTATGGCTACACCTTC.

This clone turned up a few times. The chain is built from TRBV2 and TRBJ1-1, with TRBD1 matching 8 bases. Germline CDR1 SNHLY, CDR2 FYNNEI. With 3 bases clipped from V and 8 bases from J, the junction kept 5 bases outside the gene matches. The CDR3 loop spans 13 amino acids. Here the CDR3 DNA reads TGTGCCAGCAGTGAGGACAGGGACTTAGAAGCTTTCTTT. It is translated as CASSEDRDLEAFF.

This chain joins TRBV11-2 and TRBJ1-2; D gene ambiguous. Trimming cost V 6 bases and J 4 bases, with 18 bases left between them. The germline gives CDR1 SGHAT, CDR2 FQNNGV. CDR3 length: 15 residues. Written as DNA, the CDR3 is TGTGCCAGCAGTATTAGTTCGGGAGCCCTCTATGGCTACACCTTC. Protein sequence: CASSISSGALYGYTF.

This clone appeared a few times. The V and J genes are TRBV7-2 and TRBJ1-5; D may be TRBD1 (5 bases). CDR1 is SGHTA, CDR2 FQGNSA, per germline. V dropped 7 bases and J dropped 10 bases, with 11 bases sitting between them. The CDR3 has 11 amino acids. The CDR3 bases are TGTGCCAGCAAGCAGGGAGGACCCCAGCATTTT. This translates into CASKQGGPQHF.

This chain joins TRBV7-3 and TRBJ2-3; 7 bases map to TRBD2. Trimming took 11 bases from V and 2 from J; bases not matched to a gene: 7. The length of the CDR3 is 13 residues. Germline CDR1 reads SGHTA; CDR2 reads FQGTGA. DNA for the CDR3: TGTGCCTCCGGGCTAGCGGTCACAGATACGCAGTATTTT. Amino acids: CASGLAVTDTQYF.

V usage is TRBV6-6 and J usage is TRBJ2-1; 7 bases line up with TRBD1. Germline CDR1 reads MNHNY; CDR2 reads SVGAGI (reference sequence). Trimming removed 6 bases from V and 4 bases from J; junction bases left unmatched: 9. This CDR3 contains 15 residues. The DNA of the CDR3 is TGTGCCAGCAGGGACGACAGGGAATGGTACAATGAGCAGTTCTTC. It encodes CASRDDREWYNEQFF.

The CDR3 coding sequence is TGTGCCAGCAGCCGACCGCAGGGGTCGCCCTACGAGCAGTACTTC. Translated, it gives CASSRPQGSPYEQYF. The V gene is TRBV3-1 (or the pseudogene TRBV3-2), the J gene TRBJ2-7, with D possibly TRBD1 on 6 matching bases. The V gene's germline CDR1 is LGHDT and CDR2 YNNKEL (reference sequence). The CDR3 consists of 15 residues. V lost 4 bases to trimming and J lost 2 bases, with 15 bases between them.

This chain connects TRBV3-1 (or the pseudogene TRBV3-2) to TRBJ2-7, with TRBD1 identical over 10 bases. CDR1 and CDR2 (germline): LGHDT, YNNKEL (reference sequence). This CDR3 is built from 15 residues. Losses at the gene ends were 4 bases for V and 5 bases for J; bases not matched to a gene: 8. The CDR3 region is CASSPQKGQGNEQYV. In DNA form, the CDR3 reads TGTGCCAGCAGCCCCCAGAAGGGACAGGGGAACGAGCAGTACGTC.

A few counts support this clone. Other DNA sequences in this specimen translate into the identical CDR3. The chain links TRBV7-2 to TRBJ2-5, with unresolved D. V lost 2 bases and J lost 5, with 9 bases in between. The CDR3 loop spans 13 amino acids. Germline V gives CDR1 SGHTA, CDR2 FQGNSA. This CDR3 reads CASSLSPGETQYF. CDR3 coding DNA: TGTGCCAGCAGCTTATCCCCCGGGGAGACCCAGTACTTC.

The chain is built from TRBV9 and TRBJ2-1; no clear D. The CDR3 spans 14 residues. V was trimmed by 9 bases and J by 0 bases, leaving 13 bases between them. Germline values: CDR1 SGDLS, CDR2 YYNGEE. This CDR3 reads CATHHISSYNEQFF. DNA of the CDR3: TGTGCCACCCACCATATTAGCTCCTACAATGAGCAGTTCTTC.

The CDR3 reads CASSLADRVTNTIYF. The DNA of the CDR3 is TGTGCCAGCAGCTTAGCGGACAGGGTGACAAACACCATATATTTT. The chain combines TRBV7-2 with TRBJ1-3; 8 bases align to TRBD1. With V trimmed by 0 bases and J by 6 bases, 4 bases remained unmatched. The CDR3 length is 15 residues. Germline-derived CDR1 and CDR2 are SGHTA and FQGNSA.

The J gene is TRBJ1-6, the V gene TRBV6-5, with unresolved D. The V gene's germline CDR1 is MNHEY and CDR2 SVGAGI. The CDR3 length is 12 residues. Trimming took off 2 bases at V and 7 bases at J, with 3 bases between the two ends. CDR3 in amino acids: CASSYRNSPLHF. CDR3 nucleotide sequence: TGTGCCAGCAGTTACCGGAATTCACCCCTCCACTTT.

The V gene is TRBV5-1, the J gene TRBJ2-2; 9 nucleotides align to TRBD2. Unmatched junction bases numbered 2, after V lost 1 base and J lost 4 bases. The germline gives CDR1 SGHRS, CDR2 YFSETQ. This CDR3 is 15 amino acids long. DNA of the CDR3: TGCGCCAGCAGCTTGTCTAGCGGGACCACCGGGGAGCTGTTTTTT. Its translation: CASSLSSGTTGELFF.

The CDR3 region is CASRPTGGAGTEAFF. As DNA, the CDR3 is TGTGCCAGCAGACCCACAGGGGGCGCCGGCACTGAAGCTTTCTTT. The chain employs TRBV9 and TRBJ1-1; 9 bases fit TRBD1. Germline V gene sequence: CDR1 SGDLS, CDR2 YYNGEE. The CDR3 length is 15 residues. V lost 5 bases and J lost 4; bases outside the gene matches: 9.

This chain connects TRBV28 to TRBJ1-3; D is perhaps TRBD1 (6 bases). The CDR3 sequence is 15 residues long. The V gene lost 6 bases and the J gene lost 2 bases, with 14 bases spanning the gap. CDR1 and CDR2 (germline): MDHEN, SYDVKM. The CDR3 reads CASRKHQGTGNTIYF. Here the CDR3 DNA reads TGTGCCAGCAGGAAACACCAGGGGACTGGAAACACCATATATTTT.

The chain combines TRBV18 with TRBJ1-1, with D possibly being TRBD1 (5 bases). Trimming removed 3 bases from V and 0 bases from J, with 11 bases in between. Germline V gene lookup returns CDR1 KGHSH and CDR2 LQKENI. The CDR3 covers 15 residues. CDR3 nucleotide sequence: TGTGCCAGCTCACCGAGACAGATGATGAACACTGAAGCTTTCTTT. Translating it yields CASSPRQMMNTEAFF.

This clone was counted once. The CDR3 DNA sequence: TGTGCCAGCAGTGCGAGGGAACAGTCCTCACCCCTCCACTTT. It translates to CASSAREQSSPLHF. This chain links TRBV2 with TRBJ1-6; D unresolved. CDR1 SNHLY and CDR2 FYNNEI come from the germline V gene. This CDR3 has 14 residues. V gave up 4 bases and J gave up 10 bases, with 14 bases separating them.

The J gene is TRBJ1-2, the V gene TRBV7-9; TRBD1 matches at 7 bases. This CDR3 is 14 amino acids long. Germline CDR1 SEHNR, CDR2 FQNEAQ (reference sequence). V trimming: 0 bases; J trimming: 5 bases; junction bases outside the gene matches: 3. CDR3 loop: CASSLADRKYGYTF. In DNA, the CDR3 is TGTGCCAGCAGCTTAGCGGACAGGAAGTATGGCTACACCTTC. The full variable domain, completed using reference TRBV7-9 and TRBJ1-2, is DTGVSQNPRHKITKRGQNVTFRCDPISEHNRLYWYRQTLGQGPEFLTYFQNEAQLEKSRLLSDRFSAERPKGSFSTLEIQRTEQGDSAMYLCASSLADRKYGYTFGSGTRLTVV.

This CDR3 is CATTLNTGELFF. The CDR3 DNA reads TGTGCCACCACATTGAACACCGGGGAGCTGTTTTTT. V usage is TRBV7-3 and J usage is TRBJ2-2; unclear D gene. V dropped 10 bases and J dropped 1 base, with 7 bases sitting between them. Germline V gene data show CDR1 as SGHTA and CDR2 as FQGTGA. The CDR3 is made up of 12 amino acids.